The source of this TCR beta chain is a study of Ad26.COV2.S vaccination and SARS-CoV-2 variants. Treatment defined: around 19 received Ad26.COV2.S at low or high dose, single or two shots; a few received placebo; per-sample allocation not given. The investigators took samples on day 63 after the first vaccine or placebo injection. CDR1 SEHNR and CDR2 FQNEAQ come from the germline V gene (reference sequence). Trimming removed 1 base from V and 1 base from J; junction bases left unmatched: 6. CDR3 length equals 18 residues. Only in-frame clones appear in the TCRdb table, and some are missing; sequencing was by immunoSEQ multiplex PCR. This sample yields about 420,000 clones, of which around 89% are seen a single time; about 4% belongs to the top ten.

The sequence derives from a person aged 18-60 years who received the Ad26.COV2.S COVID-19 vaccine or a placebo. This sample comprised peripheral blood, obtained in a trial of Ad26.COV2.S vaccine versus placebo. The rearrangement joins TRBV7-9 to TRBJ1-5; TRBD1 aligns across 11 bases. The DNA of the CDR3 is TGTGCCAGCAGCTTAGTCTCGGGGACAGGGGGGAGCAATCAGCCCCAGCATTTT. It yields the protein CASSLVSGTGGSNQPQHF.